This TCR beta chain appears in the sequencing data of a study of blood T cell repertoires in COVID-19. Per the germline V gene, CDR1 is LNHDA and CDR2 is SQIVND (reference sequence). There are 15 residues in the CDR3. The V gene end was trimmed by 3 bases and the J gene end by 9 bases; junction bases not matched to a gene: 9. Only in-frame clones appear in the TCRdb table, and some are missing; sequencing was by immunoSEQ multiplex PCR. Counted here are 100,000 or so clones, approximately 89% occurring once; the ten biggest clones make up less than 2.5%. The source of this sequence is a human donor with active COVID-19. The donor label of this sample is uncertain. This chain uses TRBV19 with TRBJ2-1, with 9 bases that match TRBD1. Material for sequencing was peripheral blood. This chain's CDR3 is CASSITQGANGEQFF. In DNA, the CDR3 is TGTGCCAGTAGTATTACACAGGGGGCTAATGGTGAGCAGTTCTTC.